These 3 T cell receptor beta chains originate from one sample sequenced in a study of cytomegalovirus exposure and HLA in healthy donors. The assay was immunoSEQ multiplex PCR, and TCRdb's table has in-frame clones only and misses some. The table lists 140,000 to 150,000 clones, 87% of them singletons. Sequencing was done on a sample of PBMCs. Receptor source: a man in his late teens or twenties in good health and CMV-seropositive.

This clone was recorded once. The chain's CDR3 is CASSLAMQGYGYTF. CDR3 DNA sequence: TGTGCCAGCAGCTTAGCTATGCAGGGATATGGCTACACCTTC. The genes are TRBV7-8 and TRBJ1-2; possibly TRBD1 for D (5 bases). This CDR3 has 14 amino acids. V was shortened by 0 bases and J by 5 bases, with 10 bases between the two germline ends. CDR1 is SGHVS and CDR2 is FQNEAQ in the germline V gene.

As DNA, the CDR3 is TGTGCCAGCAGCACCTGGACAGGGCCTGGGGCCAACGTCCTGACTTTC. Translated, it gives CASSTWTGPGANVLTF. V gene TRBV5-4 combines with J gene TRBJ2-6, with TRBD1 identical over 8 bases. Looked up from germline, CDR1 is SGHNT and CDR2 is YYREEE (reference sequence). The ends lost 4 bases at V and 2 bases at J; junction bases unmatched: 5. The CDR3 is 16 amino acids.

The genes are TRBV4-1 and TRBJ1-3; TRBD1 matches at 10 bases. Germline V CDR1 and CDR2: MGHRA, YSYEKL. V lost 3 bases to trimming and J lost 2 bases; unmatched junction nucleotides: 1. The CDR3 consists of 15 residues. CDR3 residues: CASSQGQGPGNTIYF. CDR3 in DNA: TGCGCCAGCAGCCAGGGACAGGGGCCTGGAAACACCATATATTTT.